One and the same sample provided the 32 T cell receptor beta chains below, sequenced in a study of tumor-infiltrating lymphocytes in primary liver carcinoma. TCR beta cDNA was made from 400 to 500 ng total RNA with a constant-region primer. Slightly modified ARM-PCR, run as three nested multiplex PCR rounds, produced the TCR beta libraries. Both of the initial two PCR rounds ran for approximately 10 cycles and employed TRBV1-TRBV30 forward primers alongside a C-beta reverse primer. One entry per CDR3 protein results from TCRdb running MiXCR on the multiplex PCR reads. The table includes tens of thousands of distinct CDR3 sequences, approximately 69% detected once. Between about 17 and 34 mg of unsorted bulk tissue served as the source from which RNA and DNA were co-extracted. The sequenced material came from tumor-adjacent normal liver tissue. The receptors were gathered from a man aged 35 to 55 with primary liver carcinoma and hepatitis B virus infection.

About this clonotype itself: Because it lacks the conserved phenylalanine or tryptophan at the end, this CDR3 is likely a read error. The chain employs TRBV4-3 and TRBJ2-7; D is possibly TRBD2 (6 bases). The CDR3 length is 15 residues. Germline assignment: CDR1 LGHNA and CDR2 YSLEER. Trimming pared 3 bases from V and 3 bases from J, leaving 15 bases between. The DNA for the CDR3 is TGCGCCAGCAGCCAGGATCGGGAGACTCTCTACGAGCAGTACCTC. Its protein is CASSQDRETLYEQYL.

This clonotype was counted once. For the CDR3, the DNA is TGCGCCAATAGCCAAGATCCCGGAGACACCATATATTTT. It translates to CANSQDPGDTIYF. The rearrangement links TRBV4-1 to TRBJ1-3; D not resolved. CDR1 is MGHRA, CDR2 YSYEKL, per germline. V lost 10 bases to trimming and J lost 8 bases, with 18 bases between them. The CDR3 has 13 residues.

This clonotype was seen just once. The genes are TRBV5-4 and TRBJ2-7; no clear D gene. The CDR3 length is 14 residues. Germline V CDR1 and CDR2: SGHNT, YYREEE (reference sequence). Between the trimmed V and J ends, which lost 1 base and 3 bases, there was a span of 11 bases. The CDR3 coding sequence is TGTGCCAGCAGCTTGCAGAGTGGGAACTACGAGCAGTACTTC. It translates to CASSLQSGNYEQYF. Based on the CDR3 plus reference TRBV5-4 and TRBJ2-7, the full variable domain is ETGVTQSPTHLIKTRGQQVTLRCSSQSGHNTVSWYQQALGQGPQFIFQYYREEENGRGNFPPRFSGLQFPNYSSELNVNALELDDSALYLCASSLQSGNYEQYFGPGTRLTVT.

The rearrangement joins TRBV6-1 to TRBJ2-7, with TRBD2 matching 8 bases. The trim removed 4 bases at V and 6 bases at J, leaving 8 bases unmatched. Germline V CDR1 and CDR2: MNHNS, SASEGT. CDR3 length equals 14 residues. CDR3 residues: CASSAGLVLCEQYF. As DNA, the CDR3 is TGTGCCAGCAGTGCGGGACTAGTGCTCTGCGAGCAGTACTTC.

About this clonotype itself: This sequence may be a read error, since a much larger clone differs from it by one base. This rearrangement joins TRBV7-9 to TRBJ1-1, with D unresolved. Per the germline V gene, CDR1 is SEHNR and CDR2 is FQNEAQ (reference sequence). Trimming left V 4 bases short and J 1 base short, with 7 bases between. The CDR3 is made up of 13 amino acids. This chain's CDR3 is CASSSRWNTEAFF. The CDR3, as DNA: TGTGCCAGCAGCTCCAGATGGAACACTGAAGCTTTCTTT.

This clonotype showed up just once. The chain joins TRBV29-1 to TRBJ2-1, with a weak D call TRBD1 (5 bases). The CDR3 is 14 residues long. Looked up from germline, CDR1 is SQVTM and CDR2 is ANQGSEA. V lost 8 bases to trimming and J lost 3 bases, with 17 bases between them. The CDR3 protein is CSMDEAGIYNEQFF. For the CDR3, the DNA is TGCAGCATGGACGAAGCAGGGATCTACAATGAGCAGTTCTTC.

As to this clonotype: This clone may be a read error of a much larger clone one base away. The V call is TRBV5-1, the J call TRBJ2-5, with D hard to call. This CDR3 is built from 14 residues. With 4 bases removed from V and 2 bases from J, the gap between germline ends came to 12 bases. From germline, CDR1 is SGHRS and CDR2 YFSETQ. CDR3 residues: CASSLRTAQETQYF. Written as DNA, the CDR3 is TGCGCCAGCAGCCTTAGGACGGCTCAAGAGACCCAGTACTTC.

As regards this clonotype: Likely a read error: the CDR3 ends without its conserved phenylalanine or tryptophan. The DNA is omitted, as the CDR3 cannot be located on it reliably, and the CDR3 follows TCRdb's listing. The chain joins TRBV11-2 to TRBJ1-2; the DNA was not used to check the table's D call, TRBD1. The CDR3 region is 13 residues in length, termini included. Germline V gene sequence: CDR1 SGHAT, CDR2 FQNNGV. The chain's CDR3 is CASSSGTEYGCTL.

The sample holds a few counts of this clonotype. The rearrangement joins TRBV4-1 to TRBJ1-2; weak D call: TRBD1 (6 bases). The germline CDR1 and CDR2 sequences are MGHRA and YSYEKL. Trimming pared 0 bases from V and 2 bases from J, leaving 7 bases between. The CDR3 runs to 14 residues. The DNA of the CDR3 is TGCGCCAGCAGCCAAGACAGGGGAAACTATGGCTACACCTTC. Its protein product is CASSQDRGNYGYTF.

Concerning this clonotype itself: This could be a read error, since a much larger clone is one nucleotide away. The V call is TRBV12-3 or TRBV12-4, the J call TRBJ1-1; the D is unclear. CDR3 size: 12 residues. CDR3 residues: CTSSPLWTEAFF. In DNA form, the CDR3 reads TGTACCAGCAGTCCCCTCTGGACTGAAGCTTTCTTT.

Remarks on this clonotype: A read error is possible here, since a much larger clone lies one base away. The chain employs TRBV5-1 and TRBJ2-7, with D possibly called TRBD1 or TRBD2 (5 bases each). V was shortened by 1 base and J by 3 bases, with 11 bases between the two germline ends. The CDR3 consists of 14 residues. Germline V CDR1 and CDR2: SGHRS, YFSETQ. The CDR3 DNA reads TGCGCCAGCAGCTTGTATGGGGGTATCTACGAGCAGTACTTC. Protein sequence: CASSLYGGIYEQYF.

About this clonotype itself: Sequence at one end of the junction differs from germline and may be a read error. J is TRBJ2-4 and V is TRBV5-1, with 8 bases fitting TRBD2. The CDR3 length is 16 residues. In germline, CDR1 is SGHRS, CDR2 YFSETQ. The CDR3 region is CASSFETGGSKNILYF. The CDR3 nucleotides read TGCGCCAGCAGCTTCGAAACGGGAGGGTCCAAAAACATTCTGTACTTC.

Turning to this clonotype: One end of the junction does not line up with germline, which may come from a read error. This chain connects TRBV11-2 to TRBJ2-7; D unclear. CDR3 length: 13 residues. Germline V gene data show CDR1 as SGHAT and CDR2 as FQNNGV. The chain's CDR3 is CASSPQVNYEKYF. The CDR3 region has the DNA TGTGCCAGTAGCCCTCAGGTTAACTACGAGAAGTACTTC.

About this clonotype itself: This likely comes from a read error, as the CDR3 has no conserved phenylalanine or tryptophan at its end. The chain combines TRBV6-5 with TRBJ2-7; 8 bases match TRBD1. The CDR3 sequence is 14 residues long. Germline V gives CDR1 MNHEY, CDR2 SVGAGI. This CDR3 is CANSPGTGRYEQYL. CDR3 bases: TGTGCCAACAGTCCTGGGACAGGACGCTACGAGCAGTACCTC.

The table lists this clonotype with a few counts. The chain employs TRBV30 and TRBJ2-7; possible D gene TRBD1, 6 bases. This CDR3 is built from 16 residues. CDR1 GTSNPN and CDR2 SVGIG come from the germline V gene (reference sequence). The V gene lost 0 bases and the J gene lost 3 bases, with 18 bases spanning the gap. The CDR3 coding sequence is TGTGCCTGGAGTGTAAAACAGGGAAGAGGGGACTACGAGCAGTACTTC. Protein product: CAWSVKQGRGDYEQYF.

This clonotype has only a few counts. The chain carries TRBV6-5 and TRBJ1-2; D unclear. The CDR3 spans 12 residues. Germline V gene data show CDR1 as MNHEY and CDR2 as SVGAGI. The V and J ends lost 10 bases and 11 bases respectively, with 20 bases between them. This CDR3 is CATLDLAAMYTF. The CDR3 bases are TGTGCCACCCTAGACCTTGCCGCAATGTACACCTTC.

This clonotype is labeled as medium-sized. This sequence joins TRBV6-6 and TRBJ2-1; D is perhaps TRBD2 (5 bases). Per germline, CDR1 MNHNY and CDR2 SVGAGI (reference sequence). The CDR3 is made up of 16 amino acids. V shed 5 bases and J shed 0 bases, with 14 bases lying between them. CDR3 protein: CASSPWTLSSYNEQFF. CDR3 DNA: TGTGCCAGCAGTCCCTGGACTTTGAGCTCCTACAATGAGCAGTTCTTC.

V usage is TRBV29-1 and J usage is TRBJ2-3, with D hard to call. With 5 bases removed from V and 3 bases from J, the gap between germline ends came to 6 bases. The CDR3 extends over 11 amino acids. Germline CDR1 and CDR2: SQVTM and ANQGSEA. CDR3: CSVLRTDTQYF. The CDR3 DNA reads TGCAGCGTTCTAAGGACAGATACGCAGTATTTT.

The rearrangement joins TRBV6-6 to TRBJ1-6; the match to TRBD1 covers 8 bases. The CDR3 is 13 amino acids. The V and J ends lost 5 bases and 13 bases, in that order; junction bases with no gene match: 7. Per the germline V gene, CDR1 is MNHNY and CDR2 is SVGAGI (reference sequence). Here the CDR3 reads CASSTTGVSPLHF. CDR3 nucleotides: TGTGCCAGCAGTACGACAGGGGTTTCGCCCCTCCACTTT.

Turning to this clonotype: Since the CDR3 does not end with the conserved phenylalanine or tryptophan, this likely comes from a read error. CDR3 residues: CACSPSGNNEQFL. CDR3 nucleotide sequence: TGTGCCTGTAGTCCCAGCGGGAACAATGAGCAGTTCCTC. The chain has TRBV30 and TRBJ2-1; 7 bases match TRBD2. The V segment lost 6 bases and the J segment 5 bases; nucleotides outside the gene matches: 7. The CDR3 is made up of 13 amino acids. In germline, CDR1 is GTSNPN, CDR2 SVGIG (reference sequence).

In regard to this clonotype: Mismatch with germline at one junction end may stem from a read error. The rearrangement joins TRBV14 to TRBJ1-1, with D uncertain. CDR3 size: 13 residues. Germline-derived CDR1 and CDR2 are SGHDN and FVKESK. The CDR3 sequence: CDSSQDWVTEAFF. Written as DNA, the CDR3 is TGTGACAGCAGCCAAGATTGGGTAACTGAAGCTTTCTTT.

This clonotype appeared many times. This chain's CDR3 is CASSDRQGITYEQYF. CDR3 DNA sequence: TGTGCCAGCAGTGATCGACAGGGGATCACCTACGAGCAGTACTTC. This chain uses TRBV25-1 with TRBJ2-7; 8 nucleotides line up with TRBD1. CDR3 size: 15 residues. Per the germline V gene, CDR1 is MGHDK and CDR2 is SYGVNS. V shed 3 bases, J shed 2 bases, and the junction held 6 bases outside the gene matches.

This clonotype was counted between two and nine times. An end of the junction does not agree with germline; a read error may underlie this. This chain uses TRBV5-5 with TRBJ2-6; TRBD1 matches 8 bases. CDR3 length equals 17 residues. CDR1 SGHKS and CDR2 YYEKEE come from the germline V gene (reference sequence). The DNA of the CDR3 is TGTGCCAGCAGCTTATGGACAGGGCCTGCTGGGGCCAACGTCCCGACTTTC. This sequence encodes CASSLWTGPAGANVPTF.

This clonotype has at least ten counts. This sequence may be a read error, since a much larger clone differs from it by one base. The chain recombines TRBV12-3 or TRBV12-4 with TRBJ1-2, with D possibly TRBD1 on 6 matching bases. V was cut by 1 base and J by 4 bases, with 13 bases left in between. CDR3 size: 15 residues. CDR3 amino acids: CASSLEGGRAYGYTF. DNA of the CDR3: TGTGCCAGCAGTTTAGAGGGGGGGCGCGCCTATGGCTACACCTTC.

To note about this clonotype: An end of the junction differs from the germline gene, which may be a read error. This chain joins TRBV7-6 and TRBJ2-7, with D possibly TRBD1 on 6 matching bases. Germline assignment: CDR1 SGHVS and CDR2 FNYEAQ. CDR3 size: 14 residues. Here the CDR3 DNA reads TGTGCCAGCAGCTTAGGGGCAGGGGAAAACGAGGAGTACTTC. This encodes CASSLGAGENEEYF.

A word on this clonotype: A much more abundant neighbour one base away suggests this may be a read error. The chain combines TRBV2 with TRBJ2-3, with D unresolved. The CDR3 loop spans 14 amino acids. The V end was cut by 6 bases, the J end by 8 bases, with 18 bases between. Germline V gene sequence: CDR1 SNHLY, CDR2 FYNNEI. CDR3 nucleotide sequence: TGTGCCAGCAGACCCCGAACAAGTCCAGGTACGCAGTATTTT. Encoded protein: CASRPRTSPGTQYF.

With regard to this clonotype: An end of the junction does not agree with germline; a read error may underlie this. The chain recombines TRBV6-6 with TRBJ2-1; 8 bases are shared with TRBD2. CDR3 size: 16 residues. Germline V gene data show CDR1 as MNHNY and CDR2 as SVGAGI (reference sequence). In DNA form, the CDR3 reads TGTGCCAGTAGTTACACCGGGGGGGAGTTGGAGCATGAGCAGTTCTTC. Translating it yields CASSYTGGELEHEQFF.

This clonotype was seen many times. This chain uses TRBV10-2 with TRBJ1-2; no reliable D call. The CDR3 extends over 14 amino acids. V lost 0 bases, J lost 2 bases, and 7 bases lay in between. Germline loops: CDR1 WSHSY, CDR2 SAAADI. The CDR3 DNA is TGCGCCAGCAGTGAGTCGGGAAGAAACTATGGCTACACCTTC. This translates into CASSESGRNYGYTF.

This clonotype has a handful of counts. At one end, the junction sequence differs from germline, possibly due to a read error. V gene TRBV6-5 combines with J gene TRBJ2-2, with D perhaps TRBD1 or TRBD2 (5 bases each). This CDR3 has 15 amino acids. Germline values: CDR1 MNHEY, CDR2 SVGAGI. The CDR3 here is CASSPVSMDTGELFF. CDR3 DNA sequence: TGTGCCAGCAGTCCAGTTTCCATGGACACCGGGGAACTGTTTTTT.

A word on this clonotype: The junction shows a germline mismatch at one end, possibly a read error. The chain recombines TRBV11-2 with TRBJ2-1; D is perhaps TRBD2 (6 bases). This CDR3 contains 16 residues. Germline V gene data show CDR1 as SGHAT and CDR2 as FQNNGV. CDR3 region: CAISVGVGGYYNEQFF. As DNA, the CDR3 is TGTGCCATCAGCGTAGGTGTGGGGGGATACTATAATGAGCAGTTCTTC.

This clonotype has just a few counts. A junction end diverges from the germline sequence, so it may reflect a read error. CDR3 sequence (DNA): TGTGTCAGCAGTAAGCAGACAGGGGGCGCGAACGGCTACACCTTC. Amino acid sequence: CVSSKQTGGANGYTF. The chain couples TRBV6-1 to TRBJ1-2; 10 bases are a match to TRBD1. This CDR3 spans 15 amino acids. Germline V CDR1 and CDR2: MNHNS, SASEGT.

This clonotype came up many times. The chain employs TRBV7-9 and TRBJ2-3, with 7 bases aligning to TRBD2. Germline CDR1 and CDR2: SEHNR and FQNEAQ (reference sequence). V lost 5 bases and J lost 0; bases outside the gene matches: 8. The CDR3 has 16 residues. The CDR3 DNA reads as TGTGCCAGCAGCATTCTAGCGGATACTAGCACAGATACGCAGTATTTT. This codes for CASSILADTSTDTQYF.